The rows below give T cell receptor beta chains drawn from one sample of a study of blood T cell repertoires in COVID-19. Here immunoSEQ multiplex PCR was the method, and the copy in TCRdb shows in-frame clones only, minus some. The sample lists under 150,000 clones; 70% to 90% were seen once. The sequenced sample consisted of peripheral blood. The source of these receptors is a woman in her 70s who had recovered from COVID-19. CDR3s include the opening cysteine and the closing phenylalanine or tryptophan. Each record gives: V gene, D gene, clone size, J gene, CDR3 protein, CDR3 DNA. The D gene is left open where the match is weak. Rows may omit the clone size; those that give it use once, few, many or a size class.

v_gene: TRBV7-6
d_gene: TRBD2
abundance: -
j_gene: TRBJ2-1
CDR3aa: CASSLLLAGESEQFF
CDR3nt: TGTGCCAGCAGCTTATTACTAGCGGGAGAGAGTGAGCAGTTCTTC

v_gene: TRBV19
d_gene: -
abundance: -
j_gene: TRBJ2-3
CDR3aa: CASSTGAGVTDTQYF
CDR3nt: TGTGCCAGTAGTACGGGGGCGGGGGTCACAGATACGCAGTATTTT

v_gene: TRBV6-1
d_gene: -
abundance: -
j_gene: TRBJ2-5
CDR3aa: CASSDSSTEHQETQYF
CDR3nt: TGTGCCAGCAGTGATAGTTCGACAGAACACCAAGAGACCCAGTACTTC

v_gene: TRBV28
d_gene: TRBD1
abundance: -
j_gene: TRBJ2-4
CDR3aa: CASIGTAIAKNIQYF
CDR3nt: TGTGCCAGCATCGGGACAGCTATAGCCAAAAACATTCAGTACTTC

v_gene: TRBV30
d_gene: -
abundance: few
j_gene: TRBJ1-2
CDR3aa: CAWSIRSNGYTF
CDR3nt: TGTGCCTGGAGTATCAGGTCTAATGGCTACACCTTC

v_gene: TRBV5-5
d_gene: -
abundance: -
j_gene: TRBJ1-4
CDR3aa: CASSPIRGDRLPLRNEKLFF
CDR3nt: TGTGCCAGCAGCCCCATCCGTGGAGACAGGCTTCCACTACGCAATGAAAAACTGTTTTTT

v_gene: TRBV5-1
d_gene: TRBD1
abundance: few
j_gene: TRBJ1-6
CDR3aa: CASSPRNWGQGSDSPLHF
CDR3nt: TGCGCCAGCAGCCCTAGGAATTGGGGACAGGGGAGCGATTCACCCCTCCACTTT

v_gene: TRBV3-1/TRBV3-2
d_gene: -
abundance: -
j_gene: TRBJ2-1
CDR3aa: CASSESLARESSYNEQFF
CDR3nt: TGTGCCAGCAGCGAATCCCTTGCCCGGGAGAGCTCCTACAATGAGCAGTTCTTC

v_gene: TRBV19
d_gene: TRBD2
abundance: -
j_gene: TRBJ2-7
CDR3aa: CASNLAGGPINEQYF
CDR3nt: TGTGCCAGTAACCTAGCGGGAGGGCCAATAAACGAGCAGTACTTC

v_gene: TRBV9
d_gene: -
abundance: -
j_gene: TRBJ2-7
CDR3aa: CASSPRPGRTYEQYF
CDR3nt: TGTGCCAGCAGCCCCCGCCCTGGGCGTACCTACGAGCAGTACTTC

v_gene: TRBV28
d_gene: -
abundance: -
j_gene: TRBJ1-1
CDR3aa: CASTPTGMNTEAFF
CDR3nt: TGTGCCAGCACTCCTACAGGGATGAACACTGAAGCTTTCTTT

v_gene: TRBV3-1/TRBV3-2
d_gene: -
abundance: -
j_gene: TRBJ1-1
CDR3aa: CASSQDPPVNTEAFF
CDR3nt: TGTGCCAGCAGCCAAGATCCCCCGGTGAATACTGAAGCTTTCTTT

v_gene: TRBV10-3
d_gene: TRBD1
abundance: -
j_gene: TRBJ1-1
CDR3aa: CAIQGAKHTEAFF
CDR3nt: TGTGCCATTCAGGGGGCTAAGCACACTGAAGCTTTCTTT

v_gene: TRBV6-1
d_gene: TRBD1
abundance: -
j_gene: TRBJ2-3
CDR3aa: CASSDRGLGDTQYF
CDR3nt: TGTGCCAGCAGTGACAGGGGGCTAGGAGATACGCAGTATTTT

v_gene: TRBV11-2
d_gene: -
abundance: -
j_gene: TRBJ1-2
CDR3aa: CASSIDRSYTF
CDR3nt: TGTGCCAGCAGCATCGATAGAAGCTACACCTTC

v_gene: TRBV7-8
d_gene: TRBD1
abundance: few
j_gene: TRBJ1-5
CDR3aa: CASSPKSDRGQPQHF
CDR3nt: TGTGCCAGCAGCCCCAAATCTGACAGGGGACAGCCCCAGCATTTT

v_gene: TRBV19
d_gene: TRBD2
abundance: -
j_gene: TRBJ2-1
CDR3aa: CASSMAGGMGEQFF
CDR3nt: TGTGCCAGTAGTATGGCGGGAGGAATGGGTGAGCAGTTCTTC

v_gene: TRBV18
d_gene: -
abundance: once
j_gene: TRBJ1-2
CDR3aa: CASSPFAQGPRVNYGYTF
CDR3nt: TGTGCCAGCTCACCATTCGCGCAGGGGCCCAGAGTGAACTATGGCTACACCTTC

v_gene: TRBV30
d_gene: -
abundance: once
j_gene: TRBJ1-1
CDR3aa: CAWKGQPTEAFF
CDR3nt: TGTGCCTGGAAGGGGCAGCCCACTGAAGCTTTCTTT

v_gene: TRBV5-6
d_gene: TRBD1
abundance: -
j_gene: TRBJ2-7
CDR3aa: CASSAGQGYEQYF
CDR3nt: TGTGCCAGCAGCGCCGGACAGGGCTACGAGCAGTACTTC

v_gene: TRBV10-3
d_gene: TRBD2
abundance: once
j_gene: TRBJ2-3
CDR3aa: CAISEGLAGITDTQYF
CDR3nt: TGTGCCATCAGTGAGGGGCTAGCGGGGATCACAGATACGCAGTATTTT

v_gene: TRBV5-1
d_gene: TRBD2
abundance: -
j_gene: TRBJ2-5
CDR3aa: CASSLAPLATETQYF
CDR3nt: TGCGCCAGCAGCTTGGCCCCACTAGCGACGGAGACCCAGTACTTC

v_gene: TRBV19
d_gene: -
abundance: -
j_gene: TRBJ2-6
CDR3aa: CASRRRDSGANVLTF
CDR3nt: TGTGCCTCTAGAAGACGGGACTCTGGGGCCAACGTCCTGACTTTC

v_gene: TRBV9
d_gene: -
abundance: -
j_gene: TRBJ1-4
CDR3aa: CASSVGASATNEKLFF
CDR3nt: TGTGCCAGCAGCGTAGGGGCGTCCGCAACTAATGAAAAACTGTTTTTT

v_gene: TRBV9
d_gene: TRBD2
abundance: -
j_gene: TRBJ2-3
CDR3aa: CASSALAGEGTDTQYF
CDR3nt: TGTGCCAGCAGCGCCCTAGCGGGAGAGGGCACAGATACGCAGTATTTT

v_gene: TRBV30
d_gene: TRBD2
abundance: -
j_gene: TRBJ2-5
CDR3aa: CAWSAGLAVQETQYF
CDR3nt: TGTGCCTGGAGTGCGGGACTAGCGGTCCAAGAGACCCAGTACTTC

v_gene: TRBV24-1
d_gene: TRBD2
abundance: -
j_gene: TRBJ2-3
CDR3aa: CATSPVSGTKSGDTQYF
CDR3nt: TGTGCCACCAGCCCGGTTAGCGGGACCAAAAGCGGAGATACGCAGTATTTT

v_gene: TRBV28
d_gene: -
abundance: once
j_gene: TRBJ1-2
CDR3aa: CASSSRPSYGYTF
CDR3nt: TGTGCCAGCAGTAGCAGGCCTTCATATGGCTACACCTTC

v_gene: TRBV7-2
d_gene: TRBD1
abundance: -
j_gene: TRBJ2-1
CDR3aa: CASSLVGTGASNEQFF
CDR3nt: TGTGCCAGCAGCTTAGTAGGGACAGGAGCCTCTAATGAGCAGTTCTTC

v_gene: TRBV7-2
d_gene: -
abundance: -
j_gene: TRBJ1-5
CDR3aa: CASSLLGGEQPQHF
CDR3nt: TGTGCCAGCAGCTTACTAGGGGGAGAACAGCCCCAGCATTTT

v_gene: TRBV7-9
d_gene: -
abundance: medium-sized
j_gene: TRBJ1-2
CDR3aa: CASSPWADANYGYTF
CDR3nt: TGTGCCAGCAGCCCGTGGGCAGACGCTAACTATGGCTACACCTTC

v_gene: TRBV10-3
d_gene: TRBD1
abundance: -
j_gene: TRBJ1-5
CDR3aa: CAIRGQAPNQPQHF
CDR3nt: TGTGCCATCAGAGGACAGGCCCCCAATCAGCCCCAGCATTTT

v_gene: TRBV18
d_gene: -
abundance: -
j_gene: TRBJ1-2
CDR3aa: CASSEDSYGYTF
CDR3nt: TGTGCCAGCTCAGAGGACTCCTATGGCTACACCTTC

v_gene: TRBV2
d_gene: TRBD2
abundance: -
j_gene: TRBJ2-1
CDR3aa: CASRWLAGVNEQFF
CDR3nt: TGTGCCAGCAGATGGCTAGCGGGAGTCAATGAGCAGTTCTTC

v_gene: TRBV5-1
d_gene: -
abundance: -
j_gene: TRBJ2-5
CDR3aa: CASSPLGATRETQYF
CDR3nt: TGCGCCAGCAGCCCGCTAGGGGCAACGAGGGAGACCCAGTACTTC

v_gene: TRBV28
d_gene: -
abundance: -
j_gene: TRBJ1-5
CDR3aa: CASSPPGSNQPQHF
CDR3nt: TGTGCCAGCAGTCCGCCGGGGAGCAATCAGCCCCAGCATTTT

v_gene: TRBV13
d_gene: TRBD1
abundance: -
j_gene: TRBJ2-2
CDR3aa: CASSSYWTGQGGELFF
CDR3nt: TGTGCCAGCAGCTCCTACTGGACAGGGCAAGGCGGGGAGCTGTTTTTT

v_gene: TRBV3-1/TRBV3-2
d_gene: -
abundance: -
j_gene: TRBJ1-1
CDR3aa: CASSFYRGETEAFF
CDR3nt: TGTGCCAGCAGCTTCTATCGGGGGGAAACTGAAGCTTTCTTT

v_gene: TRBV30
d_gene: TRBD1
abundance: -
j_gene: TRBJ1-5
CDR3aa: CAWSEGARYNQPQHF
CDR3nt: TGTGCCTGGAGCGAGGGGGCACGATACAATCAGCCCCAGCATTTT

v_gene: TRBV10-3
d_gene: TRBD1
abundance: -
j_gene: TRBJ1-2
CDR3aa: CAISNRGSNYGYTF
CDR3nt: TGTGCCATCAGTAACAGGGGATCTAACTATGGCTACACCTTC

v_gene: TRBV19
d_gene: -
abundance: -
j_gene: TRBJ1-1
CDR3aa: CASKGQGAGNTEAFF
CDR3nt: TGTGCCAGTAAAGGGCAGGGCGCGGGAAACACTGAAGCTTTCTTT

v_gene: TRBV7-2
d_gene: TRBD2
abundance: -
j_gene: TRBJ2-2
CDR3aa: CASSFDLLAGGHTGELFF
CDR3nt: TGTGCCAGCAGCTTTGACCTACTAGCGGGGGGGCACACCGGGGAGCTGTTTTTT

v_gene: TRBV4-1
d_gene: TRBD2
abundance: -
j_gene: TRBJ2-7
CDR3aa: CASSQDSSGSGEQYF
CDR3nt: TGCGCCAGCAGCCAAGATTCTAGCGGGAGTGGAGAGCAGTACTTC

v_gene: TRBV19
d_gene: -
abundance: few
j_gene: TRBJ2-7
CDR3aa: CASSEGMREQYF
CDR3nt: TGTGCCAGTAGTGAGGGTATGCGCGAGCAGTACTTC

v_gene: TRBV12-3/TRBV12-4
d_gene: -
abundance: -
j_gene: TRBJ1-6
CDR3aa: CASSLNNSPLHF
CDR3nt: TGTGCCAGCAGTCTTAATAATTCACCCCTCCACTTT

v_gene: TRBV6-6
d_gene: TRBD1
abundance: -
j_gene: TRBJ1-5
CDR3aa: CASSYSAGGEGQPQHF
CDR3nt: TGTGCCAGCAGTTACTCGGCAGGGGGCGAAGGACAGCCCCAGCATTTT

v_gene: TRBV5-8
d_gene: TRBD1
abundance: -
j_gene: TRBJ2-2
CDR3aa: CASRPGQGANTGELFF
CDR3nt: TGTGCCAGCAGACCCGGACAGGGGGCGAACACCGGGGAGCTGTTTTTT

v_gene: TRBV3-1/TRBV3-2
d_gene: TRBD1
abundance: -
j_gene: TRBJ2-2
CDR3aa: CASRGTANTGELFF
CDR3nt: TGTGCCAGCAGGGGGACAGCGAACACCGGGGAGCTGTTTTTT

v_gene: TRBV7-2
d_gene: TRBD2
abundance: -
j_gene: TRBJ2-3
CDR3aa: CASRVAGVTTDTQYF
CDR3nt: TGTGCCAGCAGAGTAGCGGGAGTAACCACAGATACGCAGTATTTT

v_gene: TRBV19
d_gene: TRBD1
abundance: -
j_gene: TRBJ1-1
CDR3aa: CASRRGQGHTEAFF
CDR3nt: TGTGCCAGTAGACGGGGACAGGGTCACACTGAAGCTTTCTTT

v_gene: TRBV4-1
d_gene: -
abundance: -
j_gene: TRBJ2-4
CDR3aa: CASSKGLLEAKNIQYF
CDR3nt: TGCGCCAGCAGCAAAGGACTCTTGGAAGCCAAAAACATTCAGTACTTC

v_gene: TRBV10-3
d_gene: TRBD1
abundance: -
j_gene: TRBJ2-2
CDR3aa: CAIKQGAPNTGELFF
CDR3nt: TGTGCCATCAAGCAGGGGGCTCCGAACACCGGGGAGCTGTTTTTT

v_gene: TRBV7-2
d_gene: -
abundance: -
j_gene: TRBJ2-3
CDR3aa: CASSPRADTQYF
CDR3nt: TGTGCCAGCAGCCCCAGGGCAGATACGCAGTATTTT